This T cell receptor (beta chain) was documented in a study of T cells after posttransplantation cyclophosphamide. Study conclusions and caveats: After PTCy, TRB diversity resembled that of CNI/methotrexate controls. Tissue-infiltrating T cells from skin or gut overlapped little with blood T cells. Later post-transplant blood repertoires were often dominated by donor CD8+ memory clones.

Germline CDR1 reads ENHRY; CDR2 reads SYGVKD. CDR3 length equals 12 residues. V shed 3 bases and J shed 6 bases, with 9 bases lying between them. A remark on this clone: Its antigen remains unidentified.

TCRdb's table, derived via immunoSEQ multiplex PCR, lists solely in-frame clones and lacks some. The sample has tens of thousands of clones, 93% seen once. This receptor was taken from a woman aged 25-40 years in good health and a related stem cell transplant donor. The material sequenced was PBMCs. The chain recombines TRBV10-3 with TRBJ2-7; no clear D. The DNA for the CDR3 is TGTGCCATCAGTGATCAACTTCGCGAGCAGTACTTC. This codes for CAISDQLREQYF.